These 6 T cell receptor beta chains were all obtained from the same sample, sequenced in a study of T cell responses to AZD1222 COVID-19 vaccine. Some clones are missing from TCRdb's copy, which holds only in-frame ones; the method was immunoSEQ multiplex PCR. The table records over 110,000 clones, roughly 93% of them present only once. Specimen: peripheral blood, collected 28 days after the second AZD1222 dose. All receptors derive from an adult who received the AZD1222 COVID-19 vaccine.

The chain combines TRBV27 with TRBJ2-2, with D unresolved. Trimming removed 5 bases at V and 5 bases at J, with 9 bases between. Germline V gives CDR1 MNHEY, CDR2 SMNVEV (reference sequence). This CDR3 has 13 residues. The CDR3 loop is CASSEVETGELFF. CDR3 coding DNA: TGTGCCAGCAGTGAAGTTGAGACCGGGGAGCTGTTTTTT.

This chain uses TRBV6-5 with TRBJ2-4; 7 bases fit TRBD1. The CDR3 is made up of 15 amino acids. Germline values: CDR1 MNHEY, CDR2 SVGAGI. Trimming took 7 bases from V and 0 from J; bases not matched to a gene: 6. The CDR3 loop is CASTLTGVAKNIQYF. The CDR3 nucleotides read TGTGCCAGCACCCTCACAGGGGTAGCCAAAAACATTCAGTACTTC.

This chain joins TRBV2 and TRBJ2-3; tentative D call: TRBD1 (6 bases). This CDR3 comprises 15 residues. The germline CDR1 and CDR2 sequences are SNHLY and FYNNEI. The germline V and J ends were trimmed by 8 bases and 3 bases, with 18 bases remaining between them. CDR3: CASQVQGQGTDTQYF. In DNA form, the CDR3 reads TGTGCCAGCCAAGTACAGGGCCAGGGGACAGATACGCAGTATTTT.

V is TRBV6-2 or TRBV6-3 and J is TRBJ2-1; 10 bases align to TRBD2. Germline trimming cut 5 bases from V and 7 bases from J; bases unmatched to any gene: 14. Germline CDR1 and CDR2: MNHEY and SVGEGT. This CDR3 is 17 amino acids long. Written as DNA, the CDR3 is TGTGCCAGCAGTCGTCAGATAACTAGCGGGAAAACTAATGAGCAGTTCTTC. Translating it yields CASSRQITSGKTNEQFF.

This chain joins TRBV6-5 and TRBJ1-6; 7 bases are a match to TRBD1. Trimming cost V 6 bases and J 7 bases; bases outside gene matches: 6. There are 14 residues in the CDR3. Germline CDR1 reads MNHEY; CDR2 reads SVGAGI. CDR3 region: CASSPRGGNSPLHF. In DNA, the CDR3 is TGTGCCAGCAGCCCCAGGGGGGGGAATTCACCCCTCCACTTT.

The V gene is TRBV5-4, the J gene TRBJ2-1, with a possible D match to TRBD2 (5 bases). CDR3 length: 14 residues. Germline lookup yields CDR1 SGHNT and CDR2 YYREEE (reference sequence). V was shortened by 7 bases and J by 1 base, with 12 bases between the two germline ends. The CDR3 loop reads CASDIPGSYNEQFF. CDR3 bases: TGTGCCAGCGACATCCCGGGGTCCTACAATGAGCAGTTCTTC.